One and the same sample provided the 8 T cell receptor beta chains below, sequenced in a study of identical twins. TCRdb called the 5' RACE reads again in MiXCR, with one record for every CDR3 protein. The sample shows under 350,000 distinct CDR3 sequences, around 9.7% of them seen only once. This sample was also put to use in a study of yellow fever vaccine responses in identical twins.

The sequenced sample was CD8+ T cells sorted from blood. These receptors all stem from a woman aged 18-35 years in good health.

This clonotype was seen repeatedly, ten times or more. The chain couples TRBV30 to TRBJ2-7, with D uncertain. V was cut by 3 bases and J by 3 bases, with 21 bases left in between. The length of the CDR3 is 16 residues. CDR1 is GTSNPN, CDR2 SVGIG, per germline (reference sequence). The CDR3, as DNA: TGTGCCTGGAGCGTGTATTCCGTAGCAGATCGCTACGAGCAGTACTTC. Amino acid sequence: CAWSVYSVADRYEQYF.

This clonotype was recorded a few times. The V gene is TRBV28, the J gene TRBJ2-2; D remains unclear. The V end lost 1 base, the J end lost 7 bases, and 10 bases lay between the germline ends. This CDR3 spans 14 amino acids. CDR1 MDHEN and CDR2 SYDVKM come from the germline V gene. CDR3 sequence: CASSLFSYDGELFF. DNA of the CDR3: TGTGCCAGCAGTTTATTCTCATACGACGGGGAGCTGTTTTTT.

This clonotype was picked up many times. J is TRBJ2-2 and V is TRBV21-1; the table's TRBD1 call for D was not verified on the DNA. TRBV21-1 is classified as a pseudogene. This CDR3 contains 16 residues. The CDR3 nucleotides are TGTGCCAGCAGCAAACGCGGGACAGGATCGCCCGGGGAGCTGTTTTTT. Translation: CASSKRGTGSPGELFF.

This clonotype was detected ten times or more. The genes are TRBV28 and TRBJ2-5; D uncertain. Per germline, CDR1 MDHEN and CDR2 SYDVKM. Trimming pared 4 bases from V and 3 bases from J, leaving 15 bases between. The CDR3 length is 15 residues. The CDR3 here is CASSSVNSSEETQYF. As DNA, the CDR3 is TGTGCCAGCAGTTCCGTCAACTCCTCTGAAGAGACCCAGTACTTC.

The gene calls are TRBV2 and TRBJ2-1; 9 bases match TRBD1. Per the germline V gene, CDR1 is SNHLY and CDR2 is FYNNEI. V was pared by 7 bases and J by 6 bases, with 13 bases of the junction left unmatched. The length of the CDR3 is 16 residues. Written as DNA, the CDR3 is TGTGCCAGCATCCACAGGGGGGACAGGGCGGGCAATGAGCAGTTCTTC. It specifies CASIHRGDRAGNEQFF.

The chain carries TRBV4-2 and TRBJ2-7; D is undetermined. This CDR3 is built from 11 residues. CDR1 is LGHNA, CDR2 YNFKEQ, per germline. V gave up 1 base and J gave up 7 bases, with 5 bases separating them. In nucleotides, the CDR3 is TGTGCCAGCAGCCAAGGCGAAGAGCAGTACTTC. It codes for CASSQGEEQYF.

Many counts were recorded for this clonotype. The V and J genes are TRBV10-3 and TRBJ2-3; 7 bases fit TRBD2. The CDR3 consists of 15 residues. Germline V CDR1 and CDR2: ENHRY, SYGVKD. The V gene end was trimmed by 0 bases and the J gene end by 0 bases; junction bases not matched to a gene: 0. CDR3 nucleotide sequence: TGTGCCATCAGTGAGTCGCGGGGGAGCACAGATACGCAGTATTTT. This codes for CAISESRGSTDTQYF.

This clonotype was recorded at least ten times. This chain joins TRBV20-1 and TRBJ2-1, with D perhaps being TRBD1 or TRBD2 (5 bases each). Germline CDR1 DFQATT, CDR2 SNEGSKA (reference sequence). The CDR3 extends over 16 amino acids. V gave up 6 bases and J gave up 1 base, with 19 bases separating them. CDR3 DNA sequence: TGCAGTGCCAACCCCCGGTTGGGGGAATCCTACAATGAGCAGTTCTTC. Translation gives CSANPRLGESYNEQFF.